The present T cell receptor beta chain was sequenced within a study of neurological immune-mediated disorders. There are many counts of this clonotype. As yet, its antigen is unknown. Study observations and caveats: Levels of TCR clonal expansion peaked in HTLV-1-associated myelopathy and reached their lowest in multiple sclerosis, under those of healthy controls.

Synthesis of cDNA used 5'RACE (with 10-nucleotide random UMIs). TCRdb called the 5' RACE reads again in MiXCR, with one record for every CDR3 protein. The sample records about 57,000 distinct CDR3 sequences, approximately 11% being singletons. The CDR3 is 17 amino acids. The V gene's germline CDR1 is MDHEN and CDR2 SYDVKM. V shed 1 base, J shed 6 bases, and the junction held 10 bases outside the gene matches. This TCR was recovered from a woman in her fifties or sixties with HTLV-1-associated myelopathy (HAM/TSP). The rearrangement uses TRBV28 and TRBJ2-2, with TRBD2 matching 8 bases. The sample consisted of PBMCs. CDR3: CASSLFRAGARAGELFF. For the CDR3, the DNA is TGTGCCAGCAGTTTATTCAGAGCGGGAGCTCGCGCCGGGGAGCTGTTTTTT. Combining the CDR3 with reference TRBV28 and TRBJ2-2 gives the whole variable domain DVKVTQSSRYLVKRTGEKVFLECVQDMDHENMFWYRQDPGLGLRLIYFSYDVKMKEKGDIPEGYSVSREKKERFSLILESASTNQTSMYLCASSLFRAGARAGELFFGEGSRLTVL.